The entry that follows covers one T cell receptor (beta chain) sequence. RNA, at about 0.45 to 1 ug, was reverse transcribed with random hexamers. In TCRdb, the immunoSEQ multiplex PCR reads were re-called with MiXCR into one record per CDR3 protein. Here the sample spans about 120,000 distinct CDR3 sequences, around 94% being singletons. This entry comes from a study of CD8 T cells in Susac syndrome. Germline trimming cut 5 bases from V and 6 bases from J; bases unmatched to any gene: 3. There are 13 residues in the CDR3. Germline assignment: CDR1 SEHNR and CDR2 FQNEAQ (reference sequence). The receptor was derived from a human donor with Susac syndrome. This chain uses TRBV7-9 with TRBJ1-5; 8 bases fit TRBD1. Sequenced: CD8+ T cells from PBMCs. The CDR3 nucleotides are TGTGCCAGCAGCACAGGACAGGGTCAGCCCCAGCATTTT. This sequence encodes CASSTGQGQPQHF.